This T cell receptor beta chain was sequenced during a study of early T cells in non-severe SARS-CoV-2 infection. Study summary: Whole-blood bulk RNA, unsorted, was sequenced, and chains were unpaired.

Trimming took off 1 base at V and 9 bases at J, with 10 bases between the two ends. This CDR3 contains 13 residues. CDR1 is LGHDT, CDR2 YNNKEL, per germline (reference sequence). The protocol attached unique molecular identifiers to individual cDNA molecules. One entry per CDR3 protein, called by TCRdb with MiXCR from the 5' RACE reads. Counted here are about 80,000 distinct CDR3 sequences, about 12% occurring once; the ten biggest clones make up over 2.5%. In this sample, this clonotype turned up many times. This TCR derives from an adult who was a healthcare worker with PCR-confirmed SARS-CoV-2 infection or an uninfected control (not recorded which). The chain links TRBV3-1 to TRBJ2-1; D possibly corresponds to TRBD1 (6 bases). The sequencing sample was made of whole blood. Written as DNA, the CDR3 is TGTGCCAGCAGCCAAGTTGTGGGGGCTGAGCAGTTCTTC. Translation gives CASSQVVGAEQFF.